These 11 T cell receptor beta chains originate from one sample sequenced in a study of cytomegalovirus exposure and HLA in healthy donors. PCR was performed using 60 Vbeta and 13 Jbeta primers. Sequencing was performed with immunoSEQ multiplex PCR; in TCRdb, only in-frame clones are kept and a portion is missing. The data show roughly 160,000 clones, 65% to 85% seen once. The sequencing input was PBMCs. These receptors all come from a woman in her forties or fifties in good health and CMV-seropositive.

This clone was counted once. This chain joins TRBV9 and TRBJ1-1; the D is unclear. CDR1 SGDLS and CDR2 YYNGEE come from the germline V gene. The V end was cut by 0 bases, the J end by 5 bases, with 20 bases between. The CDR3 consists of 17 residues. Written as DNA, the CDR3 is TGTGCCAGCAGCGTAGACCCCCGCCCCCCGACGGAGACTGAAGCTTTCTTT. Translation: CASSVDPRPPTETEAFF.

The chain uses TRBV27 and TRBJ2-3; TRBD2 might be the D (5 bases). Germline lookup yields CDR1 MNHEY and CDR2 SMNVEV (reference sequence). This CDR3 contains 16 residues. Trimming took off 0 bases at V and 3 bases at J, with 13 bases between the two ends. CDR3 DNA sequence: TGTGCCAGCAGTTTATCGTTCGGGGTTGGGACAGATACGCAGTATTTT. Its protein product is CASSLSFGVGTDTQYF.

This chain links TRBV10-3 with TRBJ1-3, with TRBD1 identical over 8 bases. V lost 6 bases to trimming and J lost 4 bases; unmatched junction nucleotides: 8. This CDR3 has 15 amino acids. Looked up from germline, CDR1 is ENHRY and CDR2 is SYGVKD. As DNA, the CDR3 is TGTGCCATCAGGTCTCCCGGGACAGGCGGAAACACCATATATTTT. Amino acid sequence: CAIRSPGTGGNTIYF.

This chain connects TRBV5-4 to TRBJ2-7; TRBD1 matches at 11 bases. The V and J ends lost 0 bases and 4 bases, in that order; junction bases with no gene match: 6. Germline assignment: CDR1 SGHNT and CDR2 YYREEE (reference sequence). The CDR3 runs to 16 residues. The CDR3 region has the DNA TGTGCCAGCAGCTTGGTTGGGGACAGGGGGGGGTACGAGCAGTACTTC. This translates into CASSLVGDRGGYEQYF.

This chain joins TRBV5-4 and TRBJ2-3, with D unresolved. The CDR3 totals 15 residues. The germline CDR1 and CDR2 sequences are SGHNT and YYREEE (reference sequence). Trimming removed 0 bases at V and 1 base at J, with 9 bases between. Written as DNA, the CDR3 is TGTGCCAGCAGCTTGGCGAAGCTAGGCACAGATACGCAGTATTTT. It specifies CASSLAKLGTDTQYF.

The CDR3 DNA reads TGTGCCAGCCTCTCCCCAGGGGGTAATGAAAAACTGTTTTTT. Encoded protein: CASLSPGGNEKLFF. J is TRBJ1-4 and V is TRBV6-1; TRBD1 matches 7 bases. The length of the CDR3 is 14 residues. CDR1 MNHNS and CDR2 SASEGT come from the germline V gene. Trimming removed 8 bases from V and 4 bases from J; junction bases left unmatched: 7.

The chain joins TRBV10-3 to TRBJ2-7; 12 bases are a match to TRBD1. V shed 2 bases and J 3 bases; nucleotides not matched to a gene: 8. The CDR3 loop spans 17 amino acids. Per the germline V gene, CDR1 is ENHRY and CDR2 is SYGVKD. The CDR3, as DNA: TGTGCCATCAGTGAGGAGGGACAGGGGGCGAGTCTCTACGAGCAGTACTTC. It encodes CAISEEGQGASLYEQYF.

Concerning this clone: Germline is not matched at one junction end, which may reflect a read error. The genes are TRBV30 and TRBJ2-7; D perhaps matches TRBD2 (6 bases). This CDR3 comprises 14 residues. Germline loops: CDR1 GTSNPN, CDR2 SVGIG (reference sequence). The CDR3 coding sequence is TGTGCCTGGAGTCCCTACGGGCGGGGACGCCCTTTCACCTTC. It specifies CAWSPYGRGRPFTF.

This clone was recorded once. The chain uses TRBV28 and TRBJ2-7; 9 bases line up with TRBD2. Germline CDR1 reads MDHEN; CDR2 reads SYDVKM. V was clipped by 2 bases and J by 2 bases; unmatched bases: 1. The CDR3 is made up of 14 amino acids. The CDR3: CASSLGGRAYEQYF. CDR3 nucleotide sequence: TGTGCCAGCAGTTTAGGCGGGAGGGCCTACGAGCAGTACTTC.

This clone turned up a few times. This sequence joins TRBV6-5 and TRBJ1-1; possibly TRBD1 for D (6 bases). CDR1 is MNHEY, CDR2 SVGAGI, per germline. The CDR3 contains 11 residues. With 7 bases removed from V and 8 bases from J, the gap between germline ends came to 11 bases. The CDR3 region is CASTFDREAFF. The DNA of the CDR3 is TGTGCCAGCACCTTCGACAGGGAAGCTTTCTTT.

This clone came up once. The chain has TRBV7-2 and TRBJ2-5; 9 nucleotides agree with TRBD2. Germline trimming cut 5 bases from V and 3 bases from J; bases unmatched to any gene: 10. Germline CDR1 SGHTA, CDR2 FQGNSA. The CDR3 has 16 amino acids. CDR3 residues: CASSPRKGLAEETQYF. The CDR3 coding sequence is TGTGCCAGCAGCCCTCGGAAGGGACTAGCAGAAGAGACCCAGTACTTC.